This is a list of T cell receptor beta chains from one sample in a study of blood T cells in healthy people across ages. A single record per CDR3 protein comes from TCRdb applying MiXCR to the 5' RACE reads. The data contain 1.5 million to 2 million distinct CDR3 sequences, about 50% of them singletons. The material sequenced was blood. The origin of the receptors is a woman aged 40 to 50 in good health. Each CDR3 is given with its conserved first and last residue. The D gene is left open where the match is weak. Expanded clones get a size class; other rows say once, few or many, or leave the size out.

clone_size | d_call | j_call | v_call | cdr3_aa | cdr3_nt
. | . | TRBJ2-5 | TRBV7-9 | CASSLFGSVWIQETQYF | TGTGCCAGCAGCTTATTCGGCTCAGTGTGGATCCAAGAGACCCAGTACTTC
. | TRBD1 | TRBJ2-5 | TRBV6-6 | CASSYVRGRAETQYF | TGTGCCAGCAGTTACGTCAGGGGGCGCGCAGAGACCCAGTACTTC
few | . | TRBJ1-6 | TRBV12-3/TRBV12-4 | CASSRDGNYNSPLHF | TGTGCCAGCAGCCGGGACGGAAACTATAATTCACCCCTCCACTTT
. | TRBD2 | TRBJ2-4 | TRBV7-2 | CASSLNVAGAVGAKNIQYF | TGTGCCAGCAGCTTAAATGTAGCGGGGGCCGTCGGAGCCAAAAACATTCAGTACTTC
few | . | TRBJ2-3 | TRBV4-3 | CASSQDKYSISDTQYF | TGCGCCAGCAGCCAAGACAAATACAGTATATCAGATACGCAGTATTTT
. | . | TRBJ2-5 | TRBV12-3/TRBV12-4 | CASSLALTQTQYF | TGTGCCAGCAGTTTAGCGCTTACTCAGACCCAGTACTTC
. | TRBD2 | TRBJ2-7 | TRBV29-1 | CSVEEPLAGHYNEQYF | TGCAGCGTTGAGGAACCCCTAGCGGGGCACTACAATGAGCAGTACTTC
. | TRBD2 | TRBJ2-1 | TRBV5-1 | CASSADSTSGGDEQFF | TGCGCCAGCAGCGCAGATTCGACTAGCGGGGGGGATGAGCAGTTCTTC
many | TRBD1 | TRBJ2-7 | TRBV4-3 | CASSPDGTGIYEQYF | TGCGCCAGCAGCCCAGACGGGACAGGGATCTACGAGCAGTACTTC
. | . | TRBJ2-7 | TRBV5-1 | CASRGLGGEQYF | TGCGCCAGCAGGGGTCTAGGGGGCGAGCAGTACTTC
. | TRBD2 | TRBJ2-3 | TRBV9 | CASSPRGLAGGPGTDTQYF | TGTGCCAGCAGCCCCCGAGGACTAGCGGGGGGGCCGGGCACAGATACGCAGTATTTT
few | . | TRBJ2-1 | TRBV7-9 | CASKEGGQYNEQFF | TGTGCCAGCAAAGAAGGAGGGCAGTACAATGAGCAGTTCTTC
few | TRBD2 | TRBJ2-5 | TRBV6-5 | CASSLSGAPPGRQYF | TGTGCCAGCAGTTTAAGCGGGGCTCCTCCGGGGCGGCAGTACTTC
. | . | TRBJ1-1 | TRBV11-3 | CASSVLGLNTEAFF | TGTGCCAGCAGCGTACTCGGATTGAACACTGAAGCTTTCTTT
. | . | TRBJ1-2 | TRBV6-2/TRBV6-3 | CASAKSPGTWGYTF | TGTGCCAGCGCGAAAAGTCCCGGGACATGGGGCTACACCTTC
. | . | TRBJ2-5 | TRBV4-3 | CASSQDRGGGRDEQYF | TGCGCCAGCAGCCAAGACAGGGGCGGGGGCCGGGATGAGCAGTACTTC
few | TRBD2 | TRBJ2-1 | TRBV6-2/TRBV6-3 | CASTTKRGGYNEQFF | TGTGCCAGCACTACAAAGCGGGGGGGCTACAATGAGCAGTTCTTC
. | . | TRBJ2-4 | TRBV2 | CASAGSSAKNIQYF | TGTGCCAGCGCAGGGAGTTCAGCCAAAAACATTCAGTACTTC
. | TRBD1 | TRBJ2-4 | TRBV4-3 | CASSQDEGTDLFDVAKNIQYF | TGCGCCAGCAGCCAAGATGAGGGGACAGATTTATTCGATGTAGCCAAAAACATTCAGTACTTC
. | . | TRBJ1-2 | TRBV27 | CASSAAGEQYGYAF | TGTGCCAGCAGTGCAGCAGGGGAGCAATATGGCTACGCCTTC
. | TRBD2 | TRBJ2-7 | TRBV4-3 | CASSQSGGALNEQYF | TGCGCCAGCAGCCAGAGCGGGGGGGCCCTCAATGAGCAGTACTTC
few | TRBD1 | TRBJ1-5 | TRBV6-5 | CASRKGQLYQPQHF | TGTGCCAGCAGGAAGGGACAGTTGTATCAGCCCCAGCATTTT
few | TRBD1 | TRBJ2-7 | TRBV13 | CASSLMGTGASDYEQYF | TGTGCCAGCAGCTTAATGGGGACAGGGGCCAGTGACTACGAGCAGTACTTC
. | . | TRBJ2-1 | TRBV28 | CASSLHRGTYNEQFF | TGTGCCAGCAGTCTCCACCGGGGGACCTACAATGAGCAGTTCTTC
once | . | TRBJ1-6 | TRBV9 | CASSVDVAGSPLHF | TGTGCCAGCAGCGTAGACGTGGCGGGATCACCCCTCCACTTT
. | . | TRBJ2-3 | TRBV20-1 | CSARAPGSGVADTQYF | TGCAGTGCTAGGGCACCCGGTTCGGGGGTCGCAGATACGCAGTATTTT
. | . | TRBJ2-3 | TRBV3-1 | CASSHGQLFFTDTQYF | TGTGCCAGCAGCCACGGACAACTCTTCTTCACAGATACGCAGTATTTT
once | . | TRBJ2-5 | TRBV6-1 | CASSERFNNEQYF | TGTGCCAGCAGTGAACGCTTTAACAATGAGCAGTACTTC
. | . | TRBJ2-1 | TRBV24-1 | CATSDRGQYNEQFF | TGTGCCACCAGTGACCGAGGACAGTACAATGAGCAGTTCTTC
. | . | TRBJ1-2 | TRBV6-1 | CASSDYRDGYTF | TGTGCCAGCAGTGATTACAGGGATGGCTACACCTTC
. | . | TRBJ2-5 | TRBV29-1 | CSAVRPGETQYF | TGCAGCGCCGTACGACCGGGAGAGACCCAGTACTTC
. | . | TRBJ2-7 | TRBV4-1 | CASSPRAWNPCEQYF | TGCGCCAGCAGCCCGAGGGCCTGGAACCCTTGCGAGCAGTACTTC
many | . | TRBJ2-5 | TRBV28 | CASSLRDYQETQYF | TGTGCCAGCAGCCTCCGGGACTACCAAGAGACCCAGTACTTC
. | TRBD2 | TRBJ2-7 | TRBV24-1 | CATSDLRVSGGSSEQYF | TGTGCCACCAGTGATTTGCGGGTTAGCGGGGGCTCAAGTGAGCAGTACTTC
few | . | TRBJ2-1 | TRBV20-1 | CSATQYAGPKDEQFF | TGCAGTGCTACCCAATACGCGGGGCCCAAAGATGAGCAGTTCTTC
few | TRBD2 | TRBJ2-7 | TRBV3-1 | CASSPPIAGSYEQYF | TGTGCCAGCAGCCCCCCTATAGCGGGTAGCTACGAGCAGTACTTC
. | . | TRBJ2-7 | TRBV6-6 | CASRNPDSIKTLYEQYF | TGTGCCAGCAGAAACCCGGACTCCATTAAGACTTTATACGAGCAGTACTTC
. | . | TRBJ1-2 | TRBV28 | CASSPRQGIKGYTF | TGTGCCAGCAGCCCCCGCCAGGGGATTAAGGGCTACACCTTC
. | TRBD2 | TRBJ2-3 | TRBV12-5 | CASGLGTSGGAADTQYF | TGTGCTAGTGGTTTGGGAACTAGCGGGGGGGCCGCAGATACGCAGTATTTT
. | . | TRBJ2-1 | TRBV12-3/TRBV12-4 | CASSLMGGGHNEQFF | TGTGCCAGCAGTTTGATGGGGGGAGGACACAATGAGCAGTTCTTC
. | . | TRBJ2-7 | TRBV7-9 | CASSPPDRNEQYF | TGTGCCAGCAGCCCCCCGGACAGAAACGAGCAGTACTTC
. | TRBD2 | TRBJ2-1 | TRBV29-1 | CSVSLAGGPNEQFF | TGCAGCGTCTCCCTAGCGGGGGGGCCCAATGAGCAGTTCTTC